The TCR beta chain described here comes from a study of cytotoxic CD8 clonotypes in ibrutinib-treated CLL. Concerning this clone: The antigen remains unidentified.

As input for TCR beta libraries, around 2 micrograms of genomic DNA came from cryopreserved PBMCs. V dropped 4 bases and J dropped 4; count of bases not matched to a gene: 10. The CDR3 runs to 16 residues. CDR1 and CDR2 (germline): SGHNT, YENEEA. Assay: immunoSEQ multiplex PCR; the TCRdb copy retains only in-frame clones and omits some. The sample lists approximately 150,000 clones; 70% to 85% were seen once. General study points: Clonality was elevated at ibrutinib response and had returned toward baseline at progression. Clonality correlated strongly with circulating CD8+ T cells and exceeded age-matched healthy donors at baseline.

The starting material was PBMCs, obtained after 24 months of ibrutinib treatment. The chain uses TRBV11-3 and TRBJ2-3; 8 nucleotides match TRBD1. This clonotype was obtained from a human donor with chronic lymphocytic leukemia. CDR3 bases: TGTGCCAGCAGCTCGGACAGGGCCCCTTTCGCAGATACGCAGTATTTT. Encoded protein: CASSSDRAPFADTQYF.